This TCR beta chain was retrieved from a study of T cell repertoires in cytomegalovirus infection. Study-wide context: CMV infection and matching HLA type were both indicated by public TCR beta signatures.

TCRdb processed the reads anew with MiXCR; each CDR3 protein has one entry. The data hold 400,000 or so distinct CDR3 sequences, with around a sixth observed a single time. Study-level results: Cumulated frequencies of public TCR beta families served to identify carriers of CMV plus the relevant HLA. Dominating the ex vivo response were TCR beta clonotypes that were CMV-specific and HLA-C-restricted.

This CDR3 has 16 residues. Germline V CDR1 and CDR2: MGHRA, YSYEKL. The V segment lost 4 bases and the J segment 5 bases; nucleotides outside the gene matches: 8. Worth noting for this clonotype: Its cognate antigen is unknown.

The sample consisted of PBMCs. This sequence joins TRBV4-1 and TRBJ2-3, with 11 bases identical to TRBD1. The receptor was isolated from a human donor in good health (CMV status not recorded). Some clones in this sample may be carry-over from other donors' samples. CDR3 nucleotides: TGCGCCAGCAGCCGAATCGGACAGGGGGCTCAAGATACGCAGTATTTT. The encoded protein is CASSRIGQGAQDTQYF.